These 32 T cell receptor beta chains share one sample of origin, sequenced in a study of low-dose radiotherapy and immunotherapy resistance in tumors. Primers used for first-strand cDNA, a TRAV- and TRBV-specific set, covered both alpha and beta chains. Amplification of TCRs used a constant-region primer and V-primer adapter for about 20 PCR cycles. One entry per CDR3 protein results from TCRdb running MiXCR on the reads. Of around 8,200 distinct CDR3 sequences in the sample, about 67% are singletons; the top ten hold roughly 8.7%. The receptors derive from a human donor with advanced metastatic prostate, ovarian, gallbladder or colorectal cancer (not recorded which). This table probably holds off-target reads from a library built for another chain.

The chain is built from TRBV6-6 and TRBJ1-1, with 8 bases identical to TRBD1. Trimming at V came to 6 bases and at J to 5 bases, leaving 11 bases not matched to a gene. Germline CDR1 reads MNHNY; CDR2 reads SVGAGI (reference sequence). The CDR3 totals 15 residues. CDR3 protein: CASSSGGRSWTEAFF. CDR3 DNA: TGTGCCAGCAGCTCAGGGGGCAGGAGTTGGACTGAAGCTTTCTTT.

The genes are TRBV28 and TRBJ2-7, with no clear D. In germline, CDR1 is MDHEN, CDR2 SYDVKM. The CDR3 is 15 residues long. The germline V and J ends were trimmed by 6 bases and 2 bases, with 17 bases remaining between them. CDR3 loop: CASRWAGDGPYEQYF. The CDR3 DNA reads TGTGCCAGCAGGTGGGCAGGCGACGGCCCCTACGAGCAGTACTTC.

The chain links TRBV7-2 to TRBJ2-7; possible D gene TRBD1, 6 bases. The CDR3 runs 14 residues. Germline lookup yields CDR1 SGHTA and CDR2 FQGNSA. Trimming pared 1 base from V and 2 bases from J, leaving 9 bases between. CDR3: CASSLGAGAYEQYF. The CDR3 bases are TGTGCCAGCAGCTTAGGCGCAGGGGCCTACGAGCAGTACTTC.

This clonotype was seen once. This chain joins TRBV5-1 and TRBJ1-6, with TRBD1 as a possible D gene (6 bases). Trimming pared 0 bases from V and 3 bases from J, leaving 10 bases between. Germline CDR1 reads SGHRS; CDR2 reads YFSETQ. CDR3 size: 16 residues. CDR3 loop: CASSLGQGRYNSPLHF. DNA for the CDR3: TGCGCCAGCAGCTTGGGGCAGGGGCGCTATAATTCACCCCTCCACTTT.

This clonotype has just a few counts. The chain couples TRBV28 to TRBJ2-7; D is uncertain. Germline-derived CDR1 and CDR2 are MDHEN and SYDVKM. Trimming stripped 5 bases from V and 5 bases from J, with 4 bases between. The CDR3 runs 10 residues. This chain's CDR3 is CASSRDEQYF. The DNA of the CDR3 is TGTGCCAGCAGTAGGGACGAGCAGTACTTC.

This clonotype was seen only a few times. The DNA of the CDR3 is TGTGCCAGCAGGTCGGGAGGTCCGCGGGGCTACACCTTC. This sequence encodes CASRSGGPRGYTF. The genes are TRBV28 and TRBJ1-2; no definite D call. In germline, CDR1 is MDHEN, CDR2 SYDVKM. V lost 6 bases to trimming and J lost 8 bases, with 16 bases between them. CDR3 length: 13 amino acids.

The V call is TRBV3-1, the J call TRBJ2-7; the match to TRBD2 covers 7 bases. The CDR3 has 15 amino acids. CDR1 is LGHDT, CDR2 YNNKEL, per germline (reference sequence). J lost 3 bases, V lost 2 bases, and 7 bases had no gene match. The CDR3 reads CASSQSPASGYEQYF. The CDR3 bases are TGTGCCAGCAGCCAATCCCCTGCTAGCGGCTACGAGCAGTACTTC.

The gene calls are TRBV28 and TRBJ2-7; TRBD1 matches 7 bases. Germline trimming cut 6 bases from V and 2 bases from J; bases unmatched to any gene: 7. This CDR3 region has 14 residues. Germline assignment: CDR1 MDHEN and CDR2 SYDVKM. The CDR3 protein is CASSRKTGPYEQYF. Written as DNA, the CDR3 is TGTGCCAGCAGCCGCAAGACAGGGCCCTACGAGCAGTACTTC.

This clonotype has only one observation. CDR3 sequence: CAALNEGQALGETF. For the CDR3, the DNA is TGTGCCGCCTTAAATGAGGGACAGGCCCTTGGGGAAACCTTC. The rearrangement links TRBV28 to TRBJ1-2, with 8 bases identical to TRBD1. In germline, CDR1 is MDHEN, CDR2 SYDVKM. With 11 bases clipped from V and 14 bases from J, the junction kept 22 bases outside the gene matches. The CDR3 extends over 14 amino acids.

This chain links TRBV28 with TRBJ2-1, with 8 bases lining up with TRBD2. The CDR3 has 14 residues. V shed 7 bases and J 5 bases; nucleotides not matched to a gene: 7. Germline CDR1 is MDHEN and CDR2 is SYDVKM. The CDR3 sequence is CASNGAGAHNEQFF. The CDR3, as DNA: TGTGCCAGCAATGGAGCGGGAGCCCACAATGAGCAGTTCTTC. The full variable domain, rest sourced from reference TRBV28 and TRBJ2-1, is DVKVTQSSRYLVKRTGEKVFLECVQDMDHENMFWYRQDPGLGLRLIYFSYDVKMKEKGDIPEGYSVSREKKERFSLILESASTNQTSMYLCASNGAGAHNEQFFGPGTRLTVL.

J is TRBJ2-5 and V is TRBV11-2; D call uncertain. The V end lost 1 base, the J end lost 5 bases, and 11 bases lay between the germline ends. The CDR3 extends over 14 amino acids. Per the germline V gene, CDR1 is SGHAT and CDR2 is FQNNGV. CDR3 region: CASSLAALRETQYF. The CDR3 DNA reads TGTGCCAGCAGCTTAGCAGCCTTGAGGGAGACCCAGTACTTC.

This sequence joins TRBV6-2 or TRBV6-3 and TRBJ1-2; 7 bases agree with TRBD1. From germline, CDR1 is MNHEY and CDR2 SVGEGT. J gave up 8 bases and V 7 bases, and 10 bases lay outside the gene matches. The CDR3 has 13 residues. The CDR3 is CASNEQGYIGYTF. Here the CDR3 DNA reads TGTGCCAGCAACGAACAGGGGTATATCGGCTACACCTTC.

The DNA for the CDR3 is TGTGCCAGTAGTATCCGCAGGGATGGGTACGAGCAGTACTTC. As protein: CASSIRRDGYEQYF. The J gene is TRBJ2-7, the V gene TRBV19; maybe TRBD1 (5 bases). V dropped 3 bases and J dropped 4 bases, with 13 bases sitting between them. CDR3 length: 14 residues. Looked up from germline, CDR1 is LNHDA and CDR2 is SQIVND (reference sequence).

The chain joins TRBV18 to TRBJ2-2, with D possibly being TRBD1 (5 bases). The CDR3 has 14 amino acids. Germline V gene data show CDR1 as KGHSH and CDR2 as LQKENI. V was clipped by 4 bases and J by 1 base, with 7 bases between them. CDR3 nucleotide sequence: TGTGCCAGCTCACTAGGACAGAACACCGGGGAGCTGTTTTTT. It is translated as CASSLGQNTGELFF.

This clonotype appeared a few times. The V call is TRBV6-2 or TRBV6-3, the J call TRBJ2-5; D is unresolved. The CDR3 has 11 residues. Trimming shortened V by 4 bases and J by 6 bases, and 6 bases separated the two germline ends. Germline V lookup: CDR1 MNHEY, CDR2 SVGEGT. CDR3 sequence (DNA): TGTGCCAGCAGTTCCATCCAGACCCAGTACTTC. This gives the protein CASSSIQTQYF.

This clonotype has just a few counts. The chain joins TRBV14 to TRBJ2-2; D is possibly TRBD1 or TRBD2 (5 bases each). V lost 5 bases to trimming and J lost 3 bases, with 19 bases between them. The CDR3 is 17 residues long. Germline V gene data show CDR1 as SGHDN and CDR2 as FVKESK. The CDR3 DNA reads as TGTGCCAGCAGCGAATTTGTCGTCGGGGCCGACACCGGGGAGCTGTTTTTT. Translating gives CASSEFVVGADTGELFF.

J is TRBJ2-3 and V is TRBV10-3; 8 bases map to TRBD2. V shed 8 bases and J 1 base; nucleotides not matched to a gene: 5. CDR3 size: 14 residues. CDR1 is ENHRY, CDR2 SYGVKD, per germline. The CDR3 here is CAIGDSGGTDTQYF. The CDR3 DNA reads as TGTGCCATCGGGGATAGCGGGGGCACAGATACGCAGTATTTT.

This chain links TRBV28 with TRBJ1-2; D gene unclear. CDR3 size: 11 residues. CDR1 and CDR2 (germline): MDHEN, SYDVKM. V was pared by 5 bases and J by 2 bases, with 3 bases between. The CDR3 spells CASSSNYGYTF. For the CDR3, the DNA is TGTGCCAGCAGTAGCAACTATGGCTACACCTTC.

V is TRBV28 and J is TRBJ2-3; D ambiguous. The germline V gene has CDR1 MDHEN and CDR2 SYDVKM. The CDR3 is 14 residues long. V dropped 6 bases and J dropped 2 bases, with 12 bases sitting between them. This CDR3 is CASSPLGITDTQYF. The DNA of the CDR3 is TGTGCCAGCAGCCCCCTGGGGATCACAGATACGCAGTATTTT.

This clonotype was seen a handful of times. The chain uses TRBV13 and TRBJ2-5, with D unresolved. Germline lookup yields CDR1 PRHDT and CDR2 FYEKMQ (reference sequence). The CDR3 length is 11 residues. Trimming shortened V by 8 bases and J by 5 bases, and 9 bases separated the two germline ends. CDR3 sequence (DNA): TGTGCCAGCTTGGTGCAGGAGACCCAGTACTTC. Its translation: CASLVQETQYF.

The rearrangement uses TRBV28 and TRBJ2-1; D unresolved. The CDR3 is made up of 12 amino acids. V dropped 3 bases and J dropped 3 bases, with 3 bases sitting between them. CDR1 is MDHEN, CDR2 SYDVKM, per germline. The CDR3 region has the DNA TGTGCCAGCAGTTTCAGCTACAATGAGCAGTTCTTC. This translates into CASSFSYNEQFF.

The J gene is TRBJ2-5, the V gene TRBV28; TRBD2 aligns across 7 bases. The CDR3 sequence is 14 residues long. Germline CDR1 is MDHEN and CDR2 is SYDVKM. With V trimmed by 6 bases and J by 3 bases, 7 bases remained unmatched. The CDR3 sequence is CASRRGSGKETQYF. DNA for the CDR3: TGTGCCAGCAGACGCGGGAGCGGGAAAGAGACCCAGTACTTC.

The V gene is TRBV12-3 or TRBV12-4, the J gene TRBJ2-1, with D possibly being TRBD2 (6 bases). The V gene lost 6 bases and the J gene lost 10 bases, with 16 bases spanning the gap. This CDR3 has 13 amino acids. Here the CDR3 DNA reads TGTGCCAGCAGCTCCACGGAGGGCGGCGAGCAGTTCTTC. It is translated as CASSSTEGGEQFF.

The rearrangement uses TRBV12-3 or TRBV12-4 and TRBJ2-2, with 10 bases that match TRBD2. After removal of 7 bases from V and 5 bases from J, the junction contained 4 bases not matched to a gene. This CDR3 is built from 14 residues. The CDR3 DNA follows: TGTGCCAGCACCCTAGCGGGAGTGACCGGGGAGCTGTTTTTT. Amino acid sequence: CASTLAGVTGELFF.

The chain carries TRBV5-1 and TRBJ1-1; 10 bases line up with TRBD1. V gave up 4 bases and J gave up 1 base; unmatched junction bases: 4. CDR1 and CDR2 from the germline V gene are SGHRS and YFSETQ. The CDR3 length is 15 residues. DNA of the CDR3: TGCGCCAGCAGCACTCGACAGGGGGCGAACACTGAAGCTTTCTTT. This codes for CASSTRQGANTEAFF.

V gene TRBV7-2 combines with J gene TRBJ2-7; D call uncertain. Deletions cut 2 bases from V and 3 bases from J, with 14 bases between. The CDR3 totals 15 residues. Germline V lookup: CDR1 SGHTA, CDR2 FQGNSA. CDR3 nucleotides: TGTGCCAGCAGCTTAAAGGGCTTGGGCCACTACGAGCAGTACTTC. Translated: CASSLKGLGHYEQYF.

The rearrangement links TRBV6-1 to TRBJ2-1; 9 nucleotides align to TRBD1. From germline, CDR1 is MNHNS and CDR2 SASEGT. The junction had 10 bases not matched to a gene; V was cut back by 3 bases and J by 7 bases. The CDR3 runs to 16 residues. The DNA of the CDR3 is TGTGCCAGCAGTGATCTCTGGGCGACAGGGGGTAATGAGCAGTTCTTC. Translated: CASSDLWATGGNEQFF.

This sequence joins TRBV28 and TRBJ2-3; D is ambiguous. CDR3 length: 15 residues. Trimming removed 5 bases from V and 2 bases from J, with 14 bases in between. Germline values: CDR1 MDHEN, CDR2 SYDVKM. The CDR3 reads CASSNPGSYTDTQYF. In DNA, the CDR3 is TGTGCCAGCAGTAACCCCGGAAGTTACACAGATACGCAGTATTTT. Full variable domain (outside the CDR3, taken from reference TRBV28 and TRBJ2-3): DVKVTQSSRYLVKRTGEKVFLECVQDMDHENMFWYRQDPGLGLRLIYFSYDVKMKEKGDIPEGYSVSREKKERFSLILESASTNQTSMYLCASSNPGSYTDTQYFGPGTRLTVL.

The gene calls are TRBV28 and TRBJ2-7, with 7 positions matching TRBD2. V lost 3 bases to trimming and J lost 0 bases; unmatched junction nucleotides: 8. CDR3 length equals 16 residues. Germline CDR1 is MDHEN and CDR2 is SYDVKM. CDR3 in amino acids: CASSFTSETLSYEQYF. The CDR3 DNA reads as TGTGCCAGCAGTTTCACTAGCGAAACCCTCTCCTACGAGCAGTACTTC.

The rearrangement uses TRBV9 and TRBJ1-2; no clear D gene. The CDR3 covers 14 residues. The germline V and J ends were trimmed by 4 bases and 0 bases, with 10 bases remaining between them. From germline, CDR1 is SGDLS and CDR2 YYNGEE. The chain's CDR3 is CASSTDSANYGYTF. In DNA form, the CDR3 reads TGTGCCAGCAGCACGGACTCAGCTAACTATGGCTACACCTTC.

This clonotype turned up a few times. The chain joins TRBV3-1 to TRBJ2-4, with D perhaps TRBD2 (6 bases). The ends were cut back, 1 base at V and 3 bases at J, with 16 bases in the middle. In germline, CDR1 is LGHDT, CDR2 YNNKEL (reference sequence). This CDR3 spans 17 amino acids. DNA for the CDR3: TGTGCCAGCAGCCAAGTATCGGGGGTCTCGGTCAAAAACATTCAGTACTTC. Its translation: CASSQVSGVSVKNIQYF.

This chain connects TRBV7-9 to TRBJ2-5; 11 bases agree with TRBD2. From germline, CDR1 is SEHNR and CDR2 FQNEAQ (reference sequence). CDR3 length: 16 residues. J lost 1 base, V lost 5 bases, and 6 bases had no gene match. CDR3 nucleotides: TGTGCCAGCAGCACCGGACTAGCGGGCCCCCAAGAGACCCAGTACTTC. Protein: CASSTGLAGPQETQYF.